This T cell receptor (beta chain) stems from a study of blood T cell repertoires in COVID-19 (dated by TCRdb to about 2020). About the investigation overall: Samples from collaborators originated in the United States, Italy and Spain and spanned both the acute and convalescent phases of COVID-19. A de-identified subject ID, COVID-19 status, age in years and sex were almost always included in the sample metadata. Where available, HLA class I and class II types were taken from metadata supplied by the sample provider and were not determined by assay-based typing. The repertoires were released in a freely available public database meant as a resource for research on the immune response to SARS-CoV-2. The material from the prospective study consisted of cDNA or gDNA derived from T cells, B-cell-depleted T cells, or PBMCs. The samples were drawn from two sources: the first 160 participants of the ongoing ImmuneRACE study, and 950 to 1,500 subjects contributed by 6 global collaborators. Subjects who had been exposed to COVID-19, were actively infected with it, or had recovered from it provided the deeply sampled blood TCRbeta repertoires that made up the dataset. Overall study results and their limits: The amount of clinical and demographic metadata varied by source and participant and was provided uncurated.

Of note for this clone: The target of this receptor is not known. Qualities for individual bases were not recorded, and no much larger clone is one base off.

CDR1 and CDR2 were assigned from the germline V gene as MNHEY and SVGAGI. Taken from cysteine to phenylalanine, the CDR3 has 13 residues. Only the CDR3 DNA is retained, 39 bases long and in frame from the first base. Trimming accounts for 3 bases at V and 10 bases at J, while the number of junction bases matched to no gene is 7. In the prospective study, participants were roughly 18 to 100 years old, resided in about two dozen geographic areas of the United States, and were enrolled through a virtual design. In the prospective study, cohorts were assigned on the basis of participant-reported clinical history obtained from a screening survey and a study questionnaire. Mobile phlebotomists in the prospective study collected whole blood, serum and a nasopharyngeal or oropharyngeal swab from every participant. Prospective study participants could optionally give additional blood draws and questionnaires over an approximately two-month period. Before DNA extraction, prospective study blood samples were shipped either frozen or at room temperature.

TCRbeta CDR3 regions were amplified from genomic DNA by means of the immunoSEQ Assay, a bias-controlled multiplex PCR. For the original study's pipeline: Within the assay, amplification of reference gene primers was used to estimate how many nucleated cells each sample contained. Sequence reads were collapsed and filtered to measure the absolute abundance of every unique TCRbeta CDR3 rearrangement. For each sample, productive Simpson clonality was calculated as the square root of Simpson's diversity index across productive rearrangements. Drawn from immuneACCESS, this table holds only the in-frame rearrangements with V and J called that TCRdb kept. Clones are partly lost; checked studies trace under half to an unresolved V gene and leave the rest unexplained. V and J calls and clone size are those listed in that table; D and trimming were worked out from the DNA. Present in this sample are approximately 240,000 clones, around 91% of which were seen just once. Roughly 3% of the sample is held by the ten biggest clonotypes.

This TCR derives from a woman aged 18-35 years in a cohort exposed to, infected with or recovered from COVID-19 (not recorded which). Sample: PBMCs or T cells enriched from blood (not recorded which). This sequence uses TRBV6-5 and TRBJ1-1, and TRBD1 aligns with 8 junction nucleotides. In nucleotide form, the sequence is TGTGCCAGCAGTTATAGGACAGGGATATCAGCTTTCTTT. Translation gives CASSYRTGISAFF.